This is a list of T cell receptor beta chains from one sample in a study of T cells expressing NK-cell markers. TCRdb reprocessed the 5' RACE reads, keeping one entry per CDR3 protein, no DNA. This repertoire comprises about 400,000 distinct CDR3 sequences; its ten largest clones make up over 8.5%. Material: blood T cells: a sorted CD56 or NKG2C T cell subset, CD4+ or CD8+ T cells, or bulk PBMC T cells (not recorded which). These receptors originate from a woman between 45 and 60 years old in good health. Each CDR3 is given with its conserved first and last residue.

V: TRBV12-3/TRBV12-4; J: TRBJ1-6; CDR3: CASSGYNSPLHF
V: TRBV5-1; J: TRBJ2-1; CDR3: CASSFLYRNEQFF
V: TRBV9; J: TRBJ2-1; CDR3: CASSVATGTSVNEQFF
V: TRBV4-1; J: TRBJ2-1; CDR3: CASSQVGQFVEQFF
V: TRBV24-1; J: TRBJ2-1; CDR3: CATSDRTGSGIYEQFF
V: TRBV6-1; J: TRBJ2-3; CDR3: CATGPGRGRNTQYF
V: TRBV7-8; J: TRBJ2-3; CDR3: CATGPRAGNTDTQYF
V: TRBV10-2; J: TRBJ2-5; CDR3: CATLLSNRLGGETQYF
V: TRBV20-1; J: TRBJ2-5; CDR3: CSATAGVLQETQYF
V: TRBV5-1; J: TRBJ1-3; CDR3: CASSPRGGFPGNTIYF
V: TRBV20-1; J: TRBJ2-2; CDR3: CSARALDTGELFF
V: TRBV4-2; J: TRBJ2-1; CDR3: CASSPQGGWTSGRDNEQFF
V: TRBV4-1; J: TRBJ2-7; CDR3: CASSSLPGLKRVYEQYF
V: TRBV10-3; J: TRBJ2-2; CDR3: CAISGLTGELFF
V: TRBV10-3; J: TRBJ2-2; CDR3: CAISEPRGPSTGELFF
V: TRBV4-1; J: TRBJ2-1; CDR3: CASSRGDEQFF
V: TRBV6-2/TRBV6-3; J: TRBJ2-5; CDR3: CASSAAGIQETQYF
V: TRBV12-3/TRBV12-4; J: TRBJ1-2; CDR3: CASSFRGAGYGYTF
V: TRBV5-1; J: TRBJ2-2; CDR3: CASSPGTLGAGELFF
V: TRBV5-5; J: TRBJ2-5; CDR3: CASSLGWGPQETQYF
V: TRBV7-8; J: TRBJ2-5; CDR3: CASSYRDRVTETQYF
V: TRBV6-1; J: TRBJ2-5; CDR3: CATKRGEETQYF
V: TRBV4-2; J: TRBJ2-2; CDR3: CASSLRADTNGELFF
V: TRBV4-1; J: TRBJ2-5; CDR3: CASSPEGGRETQYF
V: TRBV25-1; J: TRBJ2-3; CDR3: CASWGGVSDTQYF
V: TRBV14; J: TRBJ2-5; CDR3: CASAGTSGSGETQYF
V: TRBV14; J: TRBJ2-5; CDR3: CASTEGYSGDHRSQYF
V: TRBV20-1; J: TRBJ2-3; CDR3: CSARRGAGADTQYF
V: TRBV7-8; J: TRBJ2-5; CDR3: CASSLGSLLARETQYF
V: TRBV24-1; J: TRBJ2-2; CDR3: CATSDLRTGQKVGELFF
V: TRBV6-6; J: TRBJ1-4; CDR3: CASSPLRGAVEKLFF
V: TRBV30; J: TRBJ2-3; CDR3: CALTLSSSTDTQYF
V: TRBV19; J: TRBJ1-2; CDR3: CASSNRKRQGPSYGYTF